This record covers a single T cell receptor beta chain. Its antigen is undetermined. This specimen comes from a study of cytomegalovirus exposure and HLA in healthy donors. The PCR employed 60 Vbeta primers together with 13 Jbeta primers. The assay was immunoSEQ multiplex PCR, and TCRdb's table has in-frame clones only and misses some. Among fewer than 250,000 clones listed, around 83% were seen once. Sampled while nominally healthy, donors likely had unrecorded immune exposures. V was pared by 1 base and J by 1 base, with 4 bases of the junction left unmatched. CDR1 is SGHDT and CDR2 is YYEEEE in the germline V gene. The CDR3 covers 16 residues. Study-level findings and limits: The authors enumerated some 160 TCR beta chains as linked to cytomegalovirus. HLA allele associations emerged for 16,951 TCR beta sequences in a later analysis, at 0.05 false discovery rate. Later analysis reportedly placed an Asian-associated ancestry cluster below the approximately 680-donor mean in N-insertions.

The sample consisted of PBMCs. The origin of this receptor is a woman in her forties in good health and CMV-seronegative. The chain is built from TRBV5-6 and TRBJ2-1; 8 bases match TRBD2. This CDR3 is CASSLRRLASYNEQFF. DNA of the CDR3: TGTGCCAGCAGCTTGAGGAGACTAGCGTCCTACAATGAGCAGTTCTTC.